The 9 T cell receptor beta chains below all came from one sample that was sequenced in a study of blood T cell repertoires in COVID-19. Generated by immunoSEQ multiplex PCR, the TCRdb table keeps only in-frame clones and is missing some. Found here are approximately 260,000 clones, around 83% of them singletons; the top ten hold less than 4.5%. Input material: peripheral blood. All receptors derive from a man aged 18 to 29 with active or convalescent COVID-19.

The DNA for the CDR3 is TGCAGCGTTGCCACAGGGGGCGTTAACTATGGCTACACCTTC. Protein sequence: CSVATGGVNYGYTF. The chain employs TRBV29-1 and TRBJ1-2; 9 positions agree with TRBD1. The V segment lost 4 bases and the J segment 1 base; nucleotides outside the gene matches: 4. CDR1 and CDR2 (germline): SQVTM, ANQGSEA. This CDR3 contains 14 residues.

This chain connects TRBV5-1 to TRBJ2-1; 7 bases are a match to TRBD2. Germline V gives CDR1 SGHRS, CDR2 YFSETQ. The CDR3 contains 16 residues. V was pared by 4 bases and J by 2 bases, with 9 bases of the junction left unmatched. CDR3 in amino acids: CASSLRGRETYNEQFF. The CDR3 DNA reads as TGCGCCAGCAGCCTCCGGGGGAGGGAGACCTACAATGAGCAGTTCTTC.

The chain couples TRBV6-5 to TRBJ2-7; the D gene is possibly TRBD1 (6 bases). Germline V lookup: CDR1 MNHEY, CDR2 SVGAGI. Deletions cut 4 bases from V and 2 bases from J, with 12 bases between. The CDR3 consists of 14 residues. The CDR3 region has the DNA TGTGCCAGCAGTTCCGGGACATCTCCCTACGAGCAGTACTTC. It yields the protein CASSSGTSPYEQYF.

This chain connects TRBV7-2 to TRBJ2-3, with D possibly TRBD2 on 7 matching bases. V was trimmed by 3 bases and J by 7 bases, leaving 14 bases between them. Germline loops: CDR1 SGHTA, CDR2 FQGNSA. The CDR3 is made up of 14 amino acids. This chain's CDR3 is CASSFLEGGNTQYF. Here the CDR3 DNA reads TGTGCCAGCAGCTTCCTGGAGGGGGGGAATACGCAGTATTTT. Variable domain in full (rest from reference TRBV7-2 and TRBJ2-3): GAGVSQSPSNKVTEKGKDVELRCDPISGHTALYWYRQSLGQGLEFLIYFQGNSAPDKSGLPSDRFSAERTGGSVSTLTIQRTQQEDSAVYLCASSFLEGGNTQYFGPGTRLTVL.

The J gene is TRBJ1-6, the V gene TRBV7-9, with D possibly TRBD1 on 5 matching bases. Trimming left V 4 bases short and J 10 bases short, with 17 bases between. CDR3 size: 15 residues. Germline lookup yields CDR1 SEHNR and CDR2 FQNEAQ (reference sequence). The CDR3 DNA reads as TGTGCCAGCAGCTACGGACAAACGGAAGAGTCACCCCTCCACTTT. It translates to CASSYGQTEESPLHF.

The genes are TRBV28 and TRBJ1-5; D is undetermined. V gave up 3 bases and J gave up 3 bases, with 9 bases separating them. The CDR3 has 14 residues. CDR1 MDHEN and CDR2 SYDVKM come from the germline V gene. The CDR3 DNA follows: TGTGCCAGCAGTTTCCCCCGGTTCAATCAGCCCCAGCATTTT. Its translation: CASSFPRFNQPQHF. The whole variable domain, filled in from reference TRBV28 and TRBJ1-5, reads DVKVTQSSRYLVKRTGEKVFLECVQDMDHENMFWYRQDPGLGLRLIYFSYDVKMKEKGDIPEGYSVSREKKERFSLILESASTNQTSMYLCASSFPRFNQPQHFGDGTRLSIL.

This chain links TRBV3-1 (or the pseudogene TRBV3-2) with TRBJ1-2, with D possibly being TRBD1 (6 bases). Trimming took 0 bases from V and 6 from J, leaving 8 bases between them. This CDR3 contains 13 residues. Germline V gene lookup returns CDR1 LGHDT and CDR2 YNNKEL (reference sequence). The CDR3 here is CASSQDYRDGYTF. In DNA form, the CDR3 reads TGTGCCAGCAGCCAAGATTACAGGGATGGCTACACCTTC.

V and J are TRBV13 and TRBJ1-2, with D hard to call. Trimming took 4 bases from V and 4 from J, leaving 7 bases between them. The CDR3 is made up of 12 amino acids. Germline CDR1 PRHDT, CDR2 FYEKMQ (reference sequence). The CDR3: CASSSGLYGYTF. The CDR3 DNA is TGTGCCAGCAGCTCAGGCCTCTATGGCTACACCTTC.

This chain connects TRBV4-2 to TRBJ1-5, with D perhaps matching TRBD1 (6 bases). V gave up 4 bases and J gave up 6 bases, with 7 bases separating them. Germline V lookup: CDR1 LGHNA, CDR2 YNFKEQ. This CDR3 has 12 residues. The CDR3 region is CASSLRGQPQHF. DNA for the CDR3: TGTGCCAGCAGCCTCAGGGGTCAGCCCCAGCATTTT.